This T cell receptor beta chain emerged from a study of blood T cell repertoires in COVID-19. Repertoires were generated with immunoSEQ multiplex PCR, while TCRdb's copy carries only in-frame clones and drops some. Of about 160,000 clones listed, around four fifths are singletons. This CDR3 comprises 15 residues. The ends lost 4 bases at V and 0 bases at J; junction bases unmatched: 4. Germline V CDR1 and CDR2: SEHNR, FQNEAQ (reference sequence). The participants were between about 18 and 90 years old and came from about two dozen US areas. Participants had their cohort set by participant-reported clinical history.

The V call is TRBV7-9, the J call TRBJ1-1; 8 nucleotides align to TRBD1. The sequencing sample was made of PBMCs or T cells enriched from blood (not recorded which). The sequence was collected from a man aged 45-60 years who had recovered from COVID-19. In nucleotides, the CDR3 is TGTGCCAGCAGCTCCCGGACAGGGCTGAACACTGAAGCTTTCTTT. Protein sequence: CASSSRTGLNTEAFF.